Listed here are 20 T cell receptor beta chains from one sample, sequenced in a study of cytomegalovirus exposure and HLA in healthy donors. Use of 60 Vbeta and 13 Jbeta primers characterized the PCR. The data were produced by immunoSEQ multiplex PCR, yet TCRdb's version contains in-frame clones alone and is incomplete. The data show 200,000 or so clones, about three quarters seen once. Sequencing was done on a sample of PBMCs. All receptors derive from a woman in her 30s in good health and CMV-seropositive.

The rearrangement uses TRBV5-6 and TRBJ2-5; possibly TRBD1 for D (5 bases). The ends were cut back, 6 bases at V and 1 base at J, with 10 bases in the middle. From germline, CDR1 is SGHDT and CDR2 YYEEEE. This CDR3 has 13 residues. The CDR3 sequence is CASKGALQETQYF. CDR3 nucleotides: TGTGCCAGCAAAGGGGCCCTCCAAGAGACCCAGTACTTC.

This rearrangement joins TRBV6-5 to TRBJ1-1, with 8 bases lining up with TRBD1. This CDR3 region has 16 residues. The germline V gene has CDR1 MNHEY and CDR2 SVGAGI. Trimming removed 2 bases from V and 0 bases from J; junction bases left unmatched: 5. CDR3 in DNA: TGTGCCAGCAGTTACGGGACAGGAACTATGAACACTGAAGCTTTCTTT. Translating gives CASSYGTGTMNTEAFF.

CDR3 DNA sequence: TGTGCCAGCAGCCAAGAGAACACCGGGACTAGCGGGATTAGTGCGTACTTC. Amino acid sequence: CASSQENTGTSGISAYF. This chain connects TRBV4-2 to TRBJ2-7; 13 nucleotides agree with TRBD2. Germline V gene lookup returns CDR1 LGHNA and CDR2 YNFKEQ. Trimming at V came to 0 bases and at J to 12 bases, leaving 14 bases not matched to a gene. The CDR3 loop spans 17 amino acids.

This clone was observed a single time. This chain connects TRBV6-5 to TRBJ1-2; possibly TRBD1 for D (5 bases). Germline V gives CDR1 MNHEY, CDR2 SVGAGI. Trimming took 2 bases from V and 5 from J, leaving 12 bases between them. The CDR3 spans 14 residues. The CDR3 region is CASSYGPGRYGYTF. Here the CDR3 DNA reads TGTGCCAGCAGTTACGGCCCAGGGAGGTATGGCTACACCTTC.

This chain links TRBV2 with TRBJ2-1; no reliable D call. Trimming removed 6 bases from V and 7 bases from J, with 13 bases in between. The CDR3 is 13 residues long. CDR1 and CDR2 from the germline V gene are SNHLY and FYNNEI. CDR3 residues: CASSRNVGNEQFF. Written as DNA, the CDR3 is TGTGCCAGCAGCCGAAACGTCGGGAATGAGCAGTTCTTC.

CDR3 sequence reads: CATTYAGPSYEQYF. DNA for the CDR3: TGTGCCACCACCTACGCGGGACCGAGCTACGAGCAGTACTTC. The chain uses TRBV6-1 and TRBJ2-7; the D gene is possibly TRBD2 (6 bases). V was clipped by 10 bases and J by 3 bases, with 19 bases between them. Germline loops: CDR1 MNHNS, CDR2 SASEGT. The CDR3 has 14 amino acids.

The chain recombines TRBV30 with TRBJ1-4; 7 positions match TRBD1. The germline CDR1 and CDR2 sequences are GTSNPN and SVGIG (reference sequence). CDR3 length: 13 residues. V shed 2 bases, J shed 8 bases, and the junction held 5 bases outside the gene matches. The CDR3 DNA reads TGTGCCTGGAGTAATACAGGGGCCGAAAAACTGTTTTTT. Translated: CAWSNTGAEKLFF.

V usage is TRBV5-4 and J usage is TRBJ1-2, with TRBD1 identical over 7 bases. Per the germline V gene, CDR1 is SGHNT and CDR2 is YYREEE (reference sequence). Losses at the gene ends were 2 bases for V and 0 bases for J; bases not matched to a gene: 4. This CDR3 has 15 amino acids. The CDR3 here is CASSFRQGANYGYTF. The CDR3 DNA reads as TGTGCCAGCAGCTTCCGACAGGGCGCTAACTATGGCTACACCTTC.

The chain joins TRBV6-6 to TRBJ2-6; a possible D gene is TRBD2 (6 bases). Trimming took 0 bases from V and 4 from J, leaving 10 bases between them. This CDR3 spans 16 amino acids. The germline V gene encodes CDR1 MNHNY and CDR2 SVGAGI (reference sequence). The CDR3 reads CASSYSAGKGANVLTF. The CDR3 coding sequence is TGTGCCAGCAGTTACTCGGCGGGGAAAGGGGCCAACGTCCTGACTTTC.

The chain has TRBV11-2 and TRBJ2-7, with 9 bases matching TRBD2. The CDR3 is 18 amino acids. Germline V lookup: CDR1 SGHAT, CDR2 FQNNGV. With V trimmed by 2 bases and J by 4 bases, 15 bases remained unmatched. CDR3 residues: CASSLTRGSAGGRYEQYF. The DNA of the CDR3 is TGTGCCAGCAGCTTAACTCGGGGTTCGGCGGGAGGGCGGTACGAGCAGTACTTC.

The chain has TRBV2 and TRBJ2-2, with 9 bases lining up with TRBD1. Germline V CDR1 and CDR2: SNHLY, FYNNEI. The CDR3 totals 15 residues. The J segment lost 6 bases and the V segment lost 6 bases, leaving 8 bases of the junction unmatched. The CDR3 DNA sequence: TGTGCCAGCAGAGAACCCGGGACAGGGTCCGGGGAGCTGTTTTTT. Protein product: CASREPGTGSGELFF.

This chain joins TRBV30 and TRBJ1-2, with a possible D match to TRBD1 (5 bases). Trimming pared 3 bases from V and 3 bases from J, leaving 11 bases between. Looked up from germline, CDR1 is GTSNPN and CDR2 is SVGIG (reference sequence). This CDR3 contains 13 residues. DNA for the CDR3: TGTGCCTGGAGGCCGGGACTTGACTATGGCTACACCTTC. Translation gives CAWRPGLDYGYTF.

The chain carries TRBV9 and TRBJ2-1; D is uncertain. Germline CDR1 reads SGDLS; CDR2 reads YYNGEE. The ends were cut back, 5 bases at V and 3 bases at J, with 9 bases in the middle. CDR3 length: 13 residues. The CDR3 is CASSRSNYNEQFF. CDR3 in DNA: TGTGCCAGCAGTCGATCTAACTACAATGAGCAGTTCTTC.

The V gene is TRBV4-3, the J gene TRBJ2-3; 7 bases align to TRBD2. CDR1 and CDR2 from the germline V gene are LGHNA and YSLEER. The CDR3 runs to 17 residues. The trim removed 3 bases at V and 0 bases at J, leaving 9 bases unmatched. CDR3 coding DNA: TGCGCCAGCAGCCAGCAAAAGACTAGCCCAAGCACAGATACGCAGTATTTT. It yields the protein CASSQQKTSPSTDTQYF.

V gene TRBV5-5 combines with J gene TRBJ1-5; D gene uncertain. The germline gives CDR1 SGHKS, CDR2 YYEKEE (reference sequence). V was pared by 4 bases and J by 7 bases, with 18 bases between. This CDR3 is 15 amino acids long. The CDR3 nucleotides are TGTGCCAGCAGCCTCGGGCCCGTGGCGGGCCAGCCCCAGCATTTT. The encoded protein is CASSLGPVAGQPQHF.

This clone has more than one count but fewer than ten. The V and J genes are TRBV27 and TRBJ1-1; a possible D gene is TRBD1 (5 bases). Germline CDR1 MNHEY, CDR2 SMNVEV (reference sequence). The CDR3 has 15 residues. Trimming left V 6 bases short and J 0 bases short, with 14 bases between. CDR3 DNA sequence: TGTGCCAGCAGACTGTGGGGCTCTGTGAACACTGAAGCTTTCTTT. Its protein is CASRLWGSVNTEAFF.

The chain has TRBV6-5 and TRBJ2-7, with TRBD1 identical over 7 bases. Per germline, CDR1 MNHEY and CDR2 SVGAGI. The V segment lost 1 base and the J segment 5 bases; nucleotides outside the gene matches: 5. The CDR3 has 14 amino acids. In DNA, the CDR3 is TGTGCCAGCAGTTACTTCGGACAGGCCCACGAGCAGTACTTC. Translation gives CASSYFGQAHEQYF.

The gene calls are TRBV4-1 and TRBJ2-5, with 10 bases fitting TRBD2. This CDR3 has 15 residues. V was pared by 1 base and J by 13 bases, with 12 bases of the junction left unmatched. Per the germline V gene, CDR1 is MGHRA and CDR2 is YSYEKL. The CDR3 here is CASSQVPVAGGPRYF. CDR3 DNA: TGCGCCAGCAGCCAAGTCCCCGTAGCGGGAGGTCCGAGGTACTTC.

J is TRBJ2-7 and V is TRBV7-9; 8 bases align to TRBD1. The CDR3 is made up of 13 amino acids. Germline-derived CDR1 and CDR2 are SEHNR and FQNEAQ (reference sequence). With V trimmed by 5 bases and J by 5 bases, 5 bases remained unmatched. In DNA, the CDR3 is TGTGCCAGCAGCACCTCGACAGGGGACGAGCAGTACTTC. Translation gives CASSTSTGDEQYF. Full variable domain (missing parts from reference TRBV7-9 and TRBJ2-7): DTGVSQNPRHKITKRGQNVTFRCDPISEHNRLYWYRQTLGQGPEFLTYFQNEAQLEKSRLLSDRFSAERPKGSFSTLEIQRTEQGDSAMYLCASSTSTGDEQYFGPGTRLTVT.

V is TRBV29-1 and J is TRBJ2-3; TRBD2 matches 8 bases. This CDR3 is built from 15 residues. Germline CDR1 and CDR2: SQVTM and ANQGSEA. Trimming removed 4 bases from V and 4 bases from J; junction bases left unmatched: 10. The CDR3 DNA sequence: TGCAGCGTTGGCTCAGGCGGGGGGACTTCAGATACGCAGTATTTT. Protein product: CSVGSGGGTSDTQYF.